The sequence of this TCR beta chain was determined in a study of neurological immune-mediated disorders. TCRdb analysed the 5' RACE reads with MiXCR anew, one entry per CDR3 protein. The sample contains about 79,000 distinct CDR3 sequences, about 14% of which appear only once. This clonotype was seen repeatedly, ten times or more. Trimming took off 8 bases at V and 0 bases at J, with 13 bases between the two ends. Germline lookup yields CDR1 WSHSY and CDR2 SAAADI. This CDR3 has 14 amino acids. Healthy control participants comprised blood bank volunteers in Maryland, USA. This TCR was sampled from a woman in her fifties or sixties in good health. The chain joins TRBV10-2 to TRBJ1-2; no reliable D call. Input material: PBMCs. The CDR3 sequence is CASRAVSANYGYTF. In DNA form, the CDR3 reads TGCGCCAGCCGGGCAGTTAGTGCTAACTATGGCTACACCTTC.